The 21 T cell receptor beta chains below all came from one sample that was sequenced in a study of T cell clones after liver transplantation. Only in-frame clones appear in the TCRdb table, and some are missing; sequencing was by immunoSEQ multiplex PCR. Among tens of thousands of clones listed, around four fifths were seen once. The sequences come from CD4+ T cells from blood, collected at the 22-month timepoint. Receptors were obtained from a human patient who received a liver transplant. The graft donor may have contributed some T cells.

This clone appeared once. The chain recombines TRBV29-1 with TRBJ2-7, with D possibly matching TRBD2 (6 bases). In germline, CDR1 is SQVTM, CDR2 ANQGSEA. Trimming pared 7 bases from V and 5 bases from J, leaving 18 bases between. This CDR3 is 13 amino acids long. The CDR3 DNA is TGCAGCGCAGGAAGCGGGTCAGGTCACGAGCAGTACTTC. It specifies CSAGSGSGHEQYF.

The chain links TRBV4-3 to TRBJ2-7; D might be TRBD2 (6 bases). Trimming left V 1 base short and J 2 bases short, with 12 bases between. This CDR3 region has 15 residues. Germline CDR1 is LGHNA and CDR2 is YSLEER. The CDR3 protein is CASSQGTSTTYEQYF. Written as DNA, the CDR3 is TGCGCCAGCAGCCAAGGAACTAGCACCACCTACGAGCAGTACTTC.

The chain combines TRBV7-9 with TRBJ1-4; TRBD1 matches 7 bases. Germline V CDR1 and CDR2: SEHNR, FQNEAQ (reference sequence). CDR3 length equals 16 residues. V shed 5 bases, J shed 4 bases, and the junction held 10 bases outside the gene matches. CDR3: CASSRDSTVLNEKLFF. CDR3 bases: TGTGCCAGCAGCCGGGACAGTACCGTCCTTAATGAAAAACTGTTTTTT.

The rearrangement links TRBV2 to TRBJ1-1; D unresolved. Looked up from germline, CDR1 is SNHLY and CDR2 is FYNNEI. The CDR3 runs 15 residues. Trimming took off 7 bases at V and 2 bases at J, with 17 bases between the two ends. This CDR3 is CASTVTRVGNTEAFF. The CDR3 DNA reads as TGTGCCAGCACCGTTACCAGAGTCGGTAACACTGAAGCTTTCTTT.

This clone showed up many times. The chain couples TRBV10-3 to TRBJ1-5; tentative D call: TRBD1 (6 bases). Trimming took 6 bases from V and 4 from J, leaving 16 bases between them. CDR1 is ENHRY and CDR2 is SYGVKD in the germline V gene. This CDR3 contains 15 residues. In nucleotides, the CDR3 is TGTGCCATCAGCTCAGGAGCGGGGGCTAATCAGCCCCAGCATTTT. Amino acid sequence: CAISSGAGANQPQHF.

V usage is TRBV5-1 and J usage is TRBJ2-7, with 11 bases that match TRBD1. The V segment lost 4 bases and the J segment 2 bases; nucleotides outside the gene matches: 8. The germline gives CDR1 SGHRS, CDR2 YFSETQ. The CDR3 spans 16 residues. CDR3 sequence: CASSPDGQGATYEQYF. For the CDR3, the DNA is TGCGCCAGCAGCCCGGATGGACAGGGGGCTACCTACGAGCAGTACTTC.

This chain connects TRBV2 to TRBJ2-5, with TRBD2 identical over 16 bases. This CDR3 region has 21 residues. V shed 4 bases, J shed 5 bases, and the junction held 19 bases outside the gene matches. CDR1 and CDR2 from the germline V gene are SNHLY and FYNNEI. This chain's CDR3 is CASSGSTPGTSGGARGETQYF. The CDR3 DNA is TGTGCCAGCAGTGGTTCGACACCCGGGACTAGCGGGGGGGCACGAGGGGAGACCCAGTACTTC.

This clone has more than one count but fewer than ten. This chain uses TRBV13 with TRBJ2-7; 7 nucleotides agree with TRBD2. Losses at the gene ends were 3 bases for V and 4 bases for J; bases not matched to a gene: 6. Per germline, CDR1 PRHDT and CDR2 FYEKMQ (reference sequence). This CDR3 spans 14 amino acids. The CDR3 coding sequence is TGTGCCAGCAGCTTGGGGGGGTTCATTTACGAGCAGTACTTC. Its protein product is CASSLGGFIYEQYF.

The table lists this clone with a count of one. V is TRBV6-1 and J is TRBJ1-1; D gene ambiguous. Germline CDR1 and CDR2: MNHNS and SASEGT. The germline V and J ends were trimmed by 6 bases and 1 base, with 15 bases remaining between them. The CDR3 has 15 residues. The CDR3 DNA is TGTGCCAGCAGAGCCTACTTGGGAGAGAACACTGAAGCTTTCTTT. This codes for CASRAYLGENTEAFF.

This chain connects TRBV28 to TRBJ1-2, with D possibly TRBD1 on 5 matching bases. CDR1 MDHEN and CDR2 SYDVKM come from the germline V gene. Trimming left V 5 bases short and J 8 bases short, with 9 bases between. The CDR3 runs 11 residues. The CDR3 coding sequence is TGTGCCAGCAGTAGTCGGGACGGCTACACCTTC. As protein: CASSSRDGYTF.

CDR3 region: CASSTEGLAGSRRSYEQYF. CDR3 DNA: TGTGCCAGCAGCACCGAGGGACTAGCGGGGTCCCGGCGATCCTACGAGCAGTACTTC. The chain carries TRBV7-8 and TRBJ2-7; 13 bases line up with TRBD2. The V gene's germline CDR1 is SGHVS and CDR2 FQNEAQ. The V gene end was trimmed by 5 bases and the J gene end by 1 base; junction bases not matched to a gene: 14. CDR3 size: 19 residues. The entire variable domain, with the rest obtained from reference TRBV7-8 and TRBJ2-7, is as follows: GAGVSQSPRYKVAKRGQDVALRCDPISGHVSLFWYQQALGQGPEFLTYFQNEAQLDKSGLPSDRFFAERPEGSVSTLKIQRTQQEDSAVYLCASSTEGLAGSRRSYEQYFGPGTRLTVT.

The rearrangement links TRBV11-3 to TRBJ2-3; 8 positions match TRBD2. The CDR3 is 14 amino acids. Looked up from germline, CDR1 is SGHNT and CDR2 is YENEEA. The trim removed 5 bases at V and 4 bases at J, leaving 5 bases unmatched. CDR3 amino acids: CASSSGRYPDTQYF. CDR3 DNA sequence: TGTGCCAGCAGCAGCGGGAGATACCCAGATACGCAGTATTTT.

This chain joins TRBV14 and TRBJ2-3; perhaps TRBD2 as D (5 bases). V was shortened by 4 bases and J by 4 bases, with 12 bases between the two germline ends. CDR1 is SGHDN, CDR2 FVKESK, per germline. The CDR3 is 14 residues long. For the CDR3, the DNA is TGTGCCAGCAGCCGCACGACGGGGTCAGATACGCAGTATTTT. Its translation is CASSRTTGSDTQYF. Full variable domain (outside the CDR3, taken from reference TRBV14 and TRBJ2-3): EAGVTQFPSHSVIEKGQTVTLRCDPISGHDNLYWYRRVMGKEIKFLLHFVKESKQDESGMPNNRFLAERTGGTYSTLKVQPAELEDSGVYFCASSRTTGSDTQYFGPGTRLTVL.

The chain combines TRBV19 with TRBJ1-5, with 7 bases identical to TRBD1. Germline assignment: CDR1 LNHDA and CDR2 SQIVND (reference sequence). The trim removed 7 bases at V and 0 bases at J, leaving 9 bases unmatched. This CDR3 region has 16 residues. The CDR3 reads CASTRDRAYSNQPQHF. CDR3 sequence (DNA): TGTGCCAGTACCCGGGACAGAGCCTATAGCAATCAGCCCCAGCATTTT.

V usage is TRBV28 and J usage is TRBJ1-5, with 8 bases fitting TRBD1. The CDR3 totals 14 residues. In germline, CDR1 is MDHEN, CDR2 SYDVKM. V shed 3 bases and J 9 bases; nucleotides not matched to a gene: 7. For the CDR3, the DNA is TGTGCCAGCAGTTTGGACAGGGAGTATCGGCCCCAGCATTTT. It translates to CASSLDREYRPQHF.

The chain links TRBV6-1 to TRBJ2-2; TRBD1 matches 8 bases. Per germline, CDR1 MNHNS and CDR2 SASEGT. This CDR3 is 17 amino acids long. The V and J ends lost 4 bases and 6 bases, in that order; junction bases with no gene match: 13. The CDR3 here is CASSGGYGQGDPGELFF. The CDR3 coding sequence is TGTGCCAGCAGTGGGGGGTACGGACAGGGAGACCCCGGGGAGCTGTTTTTT.

The CDR3: CASSTRTGDIQYF. As DNA, the CDR3 is TGTGCCAGCAGCACCCGGACAGGGGACATTCAGTACTTC. V gene TRBV11-3 combines with J gene TRBJ2-4; 9 nucleotides agree with TRBD1. V lost 5 bases to trimming and J lost 8 bases; unmatched junction nucleotides: 4. The V gene's germline CDR1 is SGHNT and CDR2 YENEEA. This CDR3 contains 13 residues.

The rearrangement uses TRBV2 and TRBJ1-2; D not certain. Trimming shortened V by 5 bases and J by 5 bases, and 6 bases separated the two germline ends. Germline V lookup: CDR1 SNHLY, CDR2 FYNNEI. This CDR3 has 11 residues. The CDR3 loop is CASSLRYGYTF. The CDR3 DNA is TGTGCCAGCAGTCTTAGGTATGGCTACACCTTC.

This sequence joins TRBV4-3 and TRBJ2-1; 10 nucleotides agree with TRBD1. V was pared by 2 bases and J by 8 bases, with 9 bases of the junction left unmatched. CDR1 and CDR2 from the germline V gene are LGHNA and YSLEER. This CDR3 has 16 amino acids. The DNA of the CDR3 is TGCGCCAGCAGCCAACTGACAGGGGGCGCGTCGGATGAGCAGTTCTTC. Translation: CASSQLTGGASDEQFF.

Here the CDR3 DNA reads TGTGCCAGTCGCGGCTCGGCAGCCCTCACCGGGGAGCTGTTTTTT. Its translation: CASRGSAALTGELFF. The rearrangement links TRBV19 to TRBJ2-2; D gene uncertain. V lost 8 bases, J lost 4 bases, and 17 bases lay in between. The CDR3 sequence is 15 residues long. CDR1 is LNHDA and CDR2 is SQIVND in the germline V gene (reference sequence).

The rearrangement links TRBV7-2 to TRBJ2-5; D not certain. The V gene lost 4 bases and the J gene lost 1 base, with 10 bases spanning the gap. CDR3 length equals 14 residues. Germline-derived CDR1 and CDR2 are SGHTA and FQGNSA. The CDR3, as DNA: TGTGCCAGCAGCTCTGGGCAGGTCCAAGAGACCCAGTACTTC. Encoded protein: CASSSGQVQETQYF.